Following are 3 T cell receptor beta chains from one sample sequenced in a study of cytomegalovirus exposure and HLA in healthy donors. PCR employed 60 Vbeta and 13 Jbeta primers. Clones were read by immunoSEQ multiplex PCR, and TCRdb kept only the in-frame ones, dropping some. In the table there are over 120,000 clones, around 75% of which are singletons. Sequencing used PBMCs. These TCRs come from a man aged 25 to 40 in good health and CMV-seronegative.

The chain carries TRBV2 and TRBJ1-3; 8 bases align to TRBD1. Per germline, CDR1 SNHLY and CDR2 FYNNEI. The junction had 11 bases not matched to a gene; V was cut back by 3 bases and J by 1 base. This CDR3 spans 18 amino acids. CDR3 sequence reads: CASSDMQGALHSGNTIYF. DNA of the CDR3: TGTGCCAGCAGTGATATGCAGGGGGCCCTACATTCTGGAAACACCATATATTTT.

This sequence joins TRBV7-3 and TRBJ2-1, with TRBD2 as a possible D gene (6 bases). CDR3 size: 12 residues. CDR1 and CDR2 (germline): SGHTA, FQGTGA. The ends were cut back, 5 bases at V and 7 bases at J, with 9 bases in the middle. As DNA, the CDR3 is TGTGCCAGCAGCGTTGCGGGGAATGAGCAGTTCTTC. Translating gives CASSVAGNEQFF.

The V and J genes are TRBV28 and TRBJ1-1; a possible D gene is TRBD1 (5 bases). Trimming took off 3 bases at V and 1 base at J, with 6 bases between the two ends. There are 13 residues in the CDR3. The V gene's germline CDR1 is MDHEN and CDR2 SYDVKM. CDR3 residues: CASSLGGNTEAFF. The CDR3 DNA is TGTGCCAGCAGTTTGGGGGGGAACACTGAAGCTTTCTTT.